This TCR beta chain appears in the sequencing data of a study of blood T cells in healthy people across ages. The CDR3 totals 17 residues. V dropped 7 bases and J dropped 1; count of bases not matched to a gene: 13. Germline CDR1 and CDR2: LNHDA and SQIVND (reference sequence). It was with a sample-barcoded 5' primer and a J-beta primer mix that a second PCR of roughly 6 to 12 cycles was run. MiXCR, run by TCRdb on the 5' RACE reads, gives a single entry per CDR3 protein. Among approximately 1.5 million distinct CDR3 sequences, approximately 43% were seen once, and the ten largest hold about 4%. Sequencing was performed on blood. The chain carries TRBV19 and TRBJ1-1; 9 bases match TRBD1. The clonotype was recovered from a woman aged 18 to 35 in good health. The chain's CDR3 is CASKPVDRGSPNTEAFF. CDR3 DNA sequence: TGTGCCAGTAAGCCGGTGGACAGGGGAAGTCCGAACACTGAAGCTTTCTTT.